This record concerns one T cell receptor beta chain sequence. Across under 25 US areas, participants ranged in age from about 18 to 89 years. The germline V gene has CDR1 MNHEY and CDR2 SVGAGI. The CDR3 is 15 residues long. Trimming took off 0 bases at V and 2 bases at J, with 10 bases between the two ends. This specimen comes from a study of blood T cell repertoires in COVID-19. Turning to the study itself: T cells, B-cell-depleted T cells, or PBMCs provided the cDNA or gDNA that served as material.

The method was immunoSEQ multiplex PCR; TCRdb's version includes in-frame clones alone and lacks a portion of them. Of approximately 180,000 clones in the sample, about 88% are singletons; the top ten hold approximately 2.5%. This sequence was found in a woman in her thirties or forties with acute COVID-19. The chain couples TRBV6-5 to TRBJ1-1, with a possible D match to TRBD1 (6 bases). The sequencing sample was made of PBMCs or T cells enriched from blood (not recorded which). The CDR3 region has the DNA TGTGCCAGCAGTTACTCGAGGGGGATCAACACTGAAGCTTTCTTT. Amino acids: CASSYSRGINTEAFF.